Below, 8 T cell receptor beta chains from the same sample are listed, as sequenced in a study of graft-versus-host responses after intestinal transplantation. The antigens these receptors bind are not known. The protocol was immunoSEQ multiplex PCR, while the TCRdb copy is restricted to in-frame clones and leaves out a portion. The data contain around 64,000 clones, around 93% of them singletons. Material: unstimulated CD4+ T cells sorted from spleen or lymph node cells, obtained before transplant. Receptors originate from a human donor who was the organ donor for an intestinal transplant.

The V gene is TRBV6-1, the J gene TRBJ2-6; the D is unclear. The germline CDR1 and CDR2 sequences are MNHNS and SASEGT. Trimming took off 8 bases at V and 4 bases at J, with 15 bases between the two ends. The length of the CDR3 is 15 residues. The CDR3 coding sequence is TGTGCCAGCCGAGCAGCCATGGGAGGGGCCAACGTCCTGACTTTC. This codes for CASRAAMGGANVLTF.

The rearrangement joins TRBV7-9 to TRBJ2-1, with D possibly TRBD2 on 6 matching bases. The CDR3 is 15 amino acids. Germline V gives CDR1 SEHNR, CDR2 FQNEAQ (reference sequence). The V gene lost 2 bases and the J gene lost 3 bases, with 11 bases spanning the gap. This CDR3 reads CASSLPGVVYNEQFF. Here the CDR3 DNA reads TGTGCCAGCAGCTTACCGGGGGTCGTCTACAATGAGCAGTTCTTC.

This chain joins TRBV15 and TRBJ2-5; the D gene could be TRBD1 or TRBD2 (7 bases each). CDR3 size: 17 residues. Trimming shortened V by 1 base and J by 6 bases, and 21 bases separated the two germline ends. From germline, CDR1 is LNHNV and CDR2 YYDKDF (reference sequence). CDR3 residues: CATSRVWGDSGAKTQYF. The CDR3 DNA follows: TGTGCCACCAGCAGAGTATGGGGGGACAGCGGGGCAAAGACCCAGTACTTC.

This chain links TRBV7-9 with TRBJ1-1, with D unresolved. Per germline, CDR1 SEHNR and CDR2 FQNEAQ (reference sequence). The CDR3 extends over 14 amino acids. Trimming stripped 5 bases from V and 1 base from J, with 11 bases between. CDR3 coding DNA: TGTGCCAGCAGCATCCCCGGCCCGAACACTGAAGCTTTCTTT. Its translation is CASSIPGPNTEAFF. Full variable domain (missing parts from reference TRBV7-9 and TRBJ1-1): DTGVSQNPRHKITKRGQNVTFRCDPISEHNRLYWYRQTLGQGPEFLTYFQNEAQLEKSRLLSDRFSAERPKGSFSTLEIQRTEQGDSAMYLCASSIPGPNTEAFFGQGTRLTVV.

This rearrangement joins TRBV28 to TRBJ1-1; tentative D call: TRBD1 (5 bases). Germline CDR1 reads MDHEN; CDR2 reads SYDVKM. CDR3 length: 16 residues. Trimming pared 6 bases from V and 5 bases from J, leaving 22 bases between. The CDR3 loop is CASSSPGGIRETEAFF. The CDR3 DNA is TGTGCCAGCAGCTCACCGGGGGGGATTAGAGAGACTGAAGCTTTCTTT.

The J gene is TRBJ2-5, the V gene TRBV11-2; 13 bases align to TRBD2. Per the germline V gene, CDR1 is SGHAT and CDR2 is FQNNGV. The trim removed 5 bases at V and 5 bases at J, leaving 8 bases unmatched. The length of the CDR3 is 16 residues. CDR3 protein: CASSLTSGGAWETQYF. For the CDR3, the DNA is TGTGCCAGCAGCCTTACTAGCGGGGGGGCCTGGGAGACCCAGTACTTC.

The chain combines TRBV9 with TRBJ2-1; perhaps TRBD2 as D (6 bases). Germline V gene lookup returns CDR1 SGDLS and CDR2 YYNGEE. The CDR3 extends over 12 amino acids. Trimming removed 0 bases at V and 10 bases at J, with 8 bases between. CDR3 nucleotide sequence: TGTGCCAGCAGCGTAGCGGGGGTGGAGCAGTTCTTC. This translates into CASSVAGVEQFF.

The J gene is TRBJ2-3, the V gene TRBV9, with 8 bases aligning to TRBD2. Germline values: CDR1 SGDLS, CDR2 YYNGEE. The CDR3 is made up of 15 amino acids. The ends lost 4 bases at V and 0 bases at J; junction bases unmatched: 4. CDR3 sequence (DNA): TGTGCCAGCAGCAGCGGGGGCCGAAGCACAGATACGCAGTATTTT. It is translated as CASSSGGRSTDTQYF.